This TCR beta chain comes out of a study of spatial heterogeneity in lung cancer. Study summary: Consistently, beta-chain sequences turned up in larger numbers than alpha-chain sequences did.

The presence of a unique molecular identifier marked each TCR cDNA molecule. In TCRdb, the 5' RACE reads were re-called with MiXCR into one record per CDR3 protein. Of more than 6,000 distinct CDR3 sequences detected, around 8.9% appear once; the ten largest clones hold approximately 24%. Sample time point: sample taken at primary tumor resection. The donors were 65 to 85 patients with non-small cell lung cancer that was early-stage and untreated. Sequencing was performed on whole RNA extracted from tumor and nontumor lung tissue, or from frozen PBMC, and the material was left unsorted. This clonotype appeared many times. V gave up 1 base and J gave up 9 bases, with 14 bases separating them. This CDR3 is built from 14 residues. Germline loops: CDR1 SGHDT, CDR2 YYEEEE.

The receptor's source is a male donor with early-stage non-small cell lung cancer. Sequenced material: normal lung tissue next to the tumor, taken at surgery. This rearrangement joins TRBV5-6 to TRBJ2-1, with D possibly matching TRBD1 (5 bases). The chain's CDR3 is CASSLLAGSREQFF. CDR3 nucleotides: TGTGCCAGCAGCTTGTTGGCAGGGTCGCGTGAGCAGTTCTTC.